This T cell receptor beta chain was documented in a study of regulatory T cells in long-lasting Graves disease. Overall study results and limits: Fewer public clonotypes were shared by new patients (around 960) than by persistent patients (roughly 2,600). Newly diagnosed disease favored TRBV20-1 and TRBJ2-1 over persistent disease.

Germline lookup yields CDR1 SNHLY and CDR2 FYNNEI. The CDR3 length is 15 residues. Trimming left V 8 bases short and J 2 bases short, with 13 bases between. This sample's time point: newly diagnosed GD, antithyroid drugs for less than 3 months. PBMC RNA was the source of the TCR library. Patients hailed from an endocrinology department in Xi'an, China. Through Arm-PCR of CDR3 regions and iRepertoire HTBI primers, TCR beta libraries were built. Each CDR3 protein is one row after TCRdb ran MiXCR on the multiplex PCR reads. The sample consists of 350,000 to 500,000 distinct CDR3 sequences, about 16% of them appearing once. Comments on this clonotype: Its antigen is undetermined.

In addition, the sample was reused for a study of T cells in Graves' hyperthyroidism and ophthalmopathy. That source adds: An initial round of RT-PCR targeting the TCR CDR3 relied on the HTBI primer set.

The chain combines TRBV2 with TRBJ2-6; D perhaps matches TRBD1 (5 bases). This sample comprised peripheral blood mononuclear cells (PBMCs), obtained at new diagnosis, from a patient treated with antithyroid drugs. The sequence derives from a woman in her 30s with Graves disease. CDR3 coding DNA: TGTGCCAGCCGCCACAGGATCCCTGGGGCCAACGTCCTGACTTTC. This codes for CASRHRIPGANVLTF.